The 15 T cell receptor beta chains below were found in one sample sequenced in a study of T cells in Graves' hyperthyroidism and ophthalmopathy. Researchers amplified the TCR beta CDR3 regions from RNA transcripts. A first-round RT-PCR of the TCR CDR3 used the HTBI primer set. Using its own MiXCR run on the multiplex PCR reads, TCRdb lists one record per CDR3 protein. This sample has fewer than 450,000 distinct CDR3 sequences, with around 18% found just once. The sample comprised blood. These receptors were taken from a man aged 18-30 years with Graves' ophthalmopathy.

This clonotype has a count of ten or more. The V gene is TRBV2, the J gene TRBJ1-2, with 7 bases lining up with TRBD1. V trimming: 6 bases; J trimming: 4 bases; junction bases outside the gene matches: 8. This CDR3 region has 14 residues. The germline V gene encodes CDR1 SNHLY and CDR2 FYNNEI. The CDR3 region has the DNA TGTGCCAGCAGCCAAGGACAGGCCGTCTATGGCTACACCTTC. It specifies CASSQGQAVYGYTF. Complete variable domain (other parts from reference TRBV2 and TRBJ1-2): EPEVTQTPSHQVTQMGQEVILRCVPISNHLYFYWYRQILGQKVEFLVSFYNNEISEKSEIFDDQFSVERPDGSNFTLKIRSTKLEDSAMYFCASSQGQAVYGYTFGSGTRLTVV.

The rearrangement joins TRBV9 to TRBJ1-3, with no clear D. The V end was cut by 4 bases, the J end by 4 bases, with 12 bases between. There are 14 residues in the CDR3. In germline, CDR1 is SGDLS, CDR2 YYNGEE. CDR3 loop: CASSPRVDGNTIYF. The CDR3 DNA is TGTGCCAGCAGCCCAAGAGTCGACGGAAACACCATATATTTT.

The chain carries TRBV6-5 and TRBJ1-1; 7 positions match TRBD1. This CDR3 is built from 14 residues. Germline CDR1 MNHEY, CDR2 SVGAGI. V lost 2 bases to trimming and J lost 4 bases; unmatched junction nucleotides: 4. CDR3 sequence (DNA): TGTGCCAGCAGTTACGGGACAGAGACCACTGAAGCTTTCTTT. Translated: CASSYGTETTEAFF.

The chain is built from TRBV5-6 and TRBJ2-1; D not resolved. V lost 0 bases and J 7 bases, leaving 8 bases between the germline ends. This CDR3 region has 13 residues. CDR1 and CDR2 from the germline V gene are SGHDT and YYEEEE. DNA for the CDR3: TGTGCCAGCAGCTTGGACCAGCTAAATGAGCAGTTCTTC. This gives the protein CASSLDQLNEQFF.

This clonotype has just a few counts. The genes are TRBV5-1 and TRBJ2-1, with 12 bases aligning to TRBD2. The CDR3 has 17 amino acids. In germline, CDR1 is SGHRS, CDR2 YFSETQ. The V and J ends lost 2 bases and 2 bases, in that order; junction bases with no gene match: 5. The CDR3: CASSLDPSGGAYNEQFF. CDR3 coding DNA: TGCGCCAGCAGCTTAGATCCTAGCGGGGGGGCCTACAATGAGCAGTTCTTC.

CDR3 protein: CASSLVSANTGELFF. In nucleotides, the CDR3 is TGCGCCAGCAGCCTTGTTAGCGCGAACACCGGGGAGCTGTTTTTT. This sequence joins TRBV4-1 and TRBJ2-2; the D gene is possibly TRBD2 (5 bases). V was clipped by 4 bases and J by 0 bases, with 9 bases between them. The CDR3 sequence is 15 residues long. Germline V gene data show CDR1 as MGHRA and CDR2 as YSYEKL.

The chain carries TRBV20-1 and TRBJ2-7, with 12 bases matching TRBD2. The CDR3 covers 15 residues. Germline CDR1 DFQATT, CDR2 SNEGSKA (reference sequence). The trim removed 5 bases at V and 3 bases at J, leaving 8 bases unmatched. CDR3 DNA: TGCAGTGCTGGAGCCACTAGCGGGGGGTACTACGAGCAGTACTTC. Its protein product is CSAGATSGGYYEQYF.

Comment on this clonotype: This may come from a read error, since a much larger clone is one base off. The chain has TRBV5-1 and TRBJ1-2; D perhaps matches TRBD1 (6 bases). The CDR3 covers 14 residues. Germline CDR1 reads SGHRS; CDR2 reads YFSETQ. The CDR3 spells CASSSTRGDNGYAF. CDR3 DNA sequence: TGCGCCAGCAGCTCGACAAGGGGGGACAATGGCTACGCCTTC.

As regards this clonotype: A read error may explain this, as a much larger clone is one base away. The J gene is TRBJ1-6, the V gene TRBV2; TRBD1 matches at 9 bases. Germline CDR1 is SNHLY and CDR2 is FYNNEI. The CDR3 extends over 14 amino acids. CDR3 region: CASSYRGRNSPLRF. In DNA, the CDR3 is TGTGCCAGCAGTTACAGGGGGCGGAATTCACCCCTCCGCTTT. Drawing the rest from reference TRBV2 and TRBJ1-6, the complete variable domain is EPEVTQTPSHQVTQMGQEVILRCVPISNHLYFYWYRQILGQKVEFLVSFYNNEISEKSEIFDDQFSVERPDGSNFTLKIRSTKLEDSAMYFCASSYRGRNSPLRFGNGTRLTVT.

This clonotype was counted many times. This rearrangement joins TRBV4-1 to TRBJ2-1; D is uncertain. The V end lost 4 bases, the J end lost 7 bases, and 11 bases lay between the germline ends. The CDR3 runs to 13 residues. Germline V gene lookup returns CDR1 MGHRA and CDR2 YSYEKL. DNA of the CDR3: TGCGCCAGCAGCCTCCTTTGGGGAAATGAGCAGTTCTTC. Translation gives CASSLLWGNEQFF.

This clonotype was counted at least ten times. The chain carries TRBV3-1 and TRBJ1-2; possibly TRBD1 for D (5 bases). CDR1 is LGHDT and CDR2 is YNNKEL in the germline V gene (reference sequence). There are 13 residues in the CDR3. Deletions cut 7 bases from V and 3 bases from J, with 12 bases between. CDR3 sequence (DNA): TGTGCCAGCACCCGCGAGGGGTACTATGGCTACACCTTC. This translates into CASTREGYYGYTF. Filled out from reference TRBV3-1 and TRBJ1-2, the complete variable domain reads DTAVSQTPKYLVTQMGNDKSIKCEQNLGHDTMYWYKQDSKKFLKIMFSYNNKELIINETVPNRFSPKSPDKAHLNLHINSLELGDSAVYFCASTREGYYGYTFGSGTRLTVV.

The chain combines TRBV11-3 with TRBJ2-4, with 7 bases aligning to TRBD2. Losses at the gene ends were 1 base for V and 1 base for J; bases not matched to a gene: 4. The CDR3 covers 16 residues. In germline, CDR1 is SGHNT, CDR2 YENEEA. The CDR3 DNA is TGTGCCAGCAGCTTAGGCCTCGGGGGGGCCAAAAACATTCAGTACTTC. Translation gives CASSLGLGGAKNIQYF.

This clonotype was seen repeatedly, ten times or more. CDR3 sequence (DNA): TGTGCCAGCAGTGAGGAGGGTGAGCAGTACTTC. Translated, it gives CASSEEGEQYF. The chain recombines TRBV2 with TRBJ2-7; D possibly corresponds to TRBD2 (6 bases). CDR1 is SNHLY and CDR2 is FYNNEI in the germline V gene. Trimming removed 3 bases at V and 7 bases at J, with 7 bases between. This CDR3 is built from 11 residues.

This chain joins TRBV7-9 and TRBJ1-2; tentatively, D is TRBD1 (6 bases). CDR3 length: 16 amino acids. Trimming took 5 bases from V and 2 from J, leaving 18 bases between them. Germline loops: CDR1 SEHNR, CDR2 FQNEAQ (reference sequence). CDR3 amino acids: CASSPSGQRLNYGYTF. CDR3 DNA: TGTGCCAGCAGCCCCAGTGGACAGCGTTTAAACTATGGCTACACCTTC.

This clonotype was counted many times. The chain combines TRBV5-1 with TRBJ2-1; 11 nucleotides align to TRBD1. The germline V gene has CDR1 SGHRS and CDR2 YFSETQ. V shed 4 bases and J 9 bases; nucleotides not matched to a gene: 6. CDR3 length: 14 amino acids. The CDR3 here is CASSPGTGGIEQFF. Here the CDR3 DNA reads TGCGCCAGCAGCCCCGGGACAGGGGGGATTGAGCAGTTCTTC.